This TCR beta chain was recorded in a study of CD8 T cells in Susac syndrome. RNA in amounts of roughly 0.5 to 1 ug was reverse transcribed with random hexamers. TCRdb ran MiXCR on the immunoSEQ multiplex PCR reads and lists one entry per CDR3 protein. Of 350,000 to 550,000 distinct CDR3 sequences in the sample, 85% were seen once. V lost 5 bases to trimming and J lost 4 bases, with 11 bases between them. Per the germline V gene, CDR1 is SEHNR and CDR2 is FQNEAQ (reference sequence). The CDR3 length is 13 residues. The sequence was collected from a human donor with multiple sclerosis. The sequencing input was CD8+ T cells from PBMCs. The chain uses TRBV7-9 and TRBJ1-1, with no clear D. CDR3 sequence (DNA): TGTGCCAGCAGCCCCACCCCGGGCACTGAAGCTTTCTTT. It yields the protein CASSPTPGTEAFF.